The entry below describes one T cell receptor beta chain. These data originate in a study of blood T cell repertoires in COVID-19. Study context: Collection of acute and convalescent COVID-19 samples took place in the United States, Italy and Spain. PBMCs, B-cell-depleted T cells, or T cells provided the cDNA or gDNA that made up the material.

Clones were sequenced by immunoSEQ multiplex PCR, and TCRdb holds only the in-frame ones, with some missing. The table includes about 480,000 clones, around 89% detected once. Participants were placed into cohorts based on the clinical history they reported. Before being deemed recovered, Cohort 3 donors had two negative PCRs, clearance, or symptom resolution. The germline CDR1 and CDR2 sequences are SGHTA and FQGNSA. CDR3 length: 15 residues. V shed 3 bases and J 3 bases; nucleotides not matched to a gene: 2. Sequences were obtained from PBMCs or T cells enriched from blood (not recorded which). V is TRBV7-2 and J is TRBJ2-1; 10 bases are a match to TRBD1. This clonotype originated in a woman between 35 and 50 years old who had recovered from COVID-19. This CDR3 reads CASSFGDRGYNEQFF. CDR3 DNA: TGTGCCAGCAGCTTTGGGGACAGGGGCTACAATGAGCAGTTCTTC.